The rows below give T cell receptor beta chains drawn from one sample of a study of blood T cell repertoires in COVID-19. TCRdb's table, derived via immunoSEQ multiplex PCR, lists solely in-frame clones and lacks some. This table holds 130,000 or so clones, approximately 90% found once. Sequences were obtained from peripheral blood. All receptors come from a man aged 65 to 85 with active COVID-19. Each CDR3 is given with its conserved first and last residue. D genes are given only for firm matches.

D,J,V,CDR3,DNA
.,TRBJ2-3,TRBV9,CASSVAVSTDTQYF,TGTGCCAGCAGCGTAGCGGTGAGCACAGATACGCAGTATTTT
TRBD2,TRBJ2-2,TRBV28,CASISRTSGRYGELFF,TGTGCCAGCATCTCGAGGACTAGCGGGAGGTACGGGGAGCTGTTTTTT
TRBD2,TRBJ2-3,TRBV5-6,CASSAGTSGTDTQYF,TGTGCCAGCAGCGCCGGGACTAGCGGCACAGATACGCAGTATTTT
.,TRBJ1-4,TRBV3-1/TRBV3-2,CASSPRDFNGEKLFF,TGTGCCAGCAGCCCCCGGGACTTCAACGGGGAAAAACTGTTTTTT
.,TRBJ2-1,TRBV7-9,CASSGPSSNEQFF,TGTGCCAGCAGCGGACCTAGCTCCAATGAGCAGTTCTTC
TRBD2,TRBJ2-3,TRBV28,CASSQTSGTVPFTQYF,TGTGCCAGCAGCCAAACTAGCGGGACAGTACCTTTTACGCAGTATTTT
.,TRBJ2-1,TRBV5-8,CASSWRAISNNEQFF,TGTGCCAGCAGCTGGAGGGCTATTTCTAACAATGAGCAGTTCTTC
.,TRBJ1-2,TRBV19,CASRPGPGPGYTF,TGTGCCAGTAGACCCGGGCCAGGGCCCGGCTACACCTTC
TRBD2,TRBJ2-1,TRBV25-1,CASSGLAGVSYNEQFF,TGTGCCAGCAGTGGCCTAGCGGGAGTCTCCTACAATGAGCAGTTCTTC
TRBD1,TRBJ2-6,TRBV5-6,CASSNPDRIPTSGANVLTF,TGTGCCAGCAGCAACCCGGACAGGATCCCCACTTCTGGGGCCAACGTCCTGACTTTC
TRBD2,TRBJ2-7,TRBV19,CASSIGSGSTHEQYF,TGTGCCAGTAGTATAGGTAGCGGGAGTACCCACGAGCAGTACTTC
TRBD1,TRBJ2-2,TRBV27,CASSFRGQTYTGELFF,TGTGCCAGCAGTTTTAGGGGACAGACCTACACCGGGGAGCTGTTTTTT
TRBD1,TRBJ1-2,TRBV28,CASSLQGALGYTF,TGTGCCAGCAGTTTGCAGGGGGCGTTAGGCTACACCTTC
.,TRBJ1-1,TRBV14,CASSRQNTEAFF,TGTGCCAGCAGCCGACAGAACACTGAAGCTTTCTTT
.,TRBJ1-1,TRBV18,CASSPEQGVMTEAFF,TGTGCCAGCTCACCCGAACAGGGTGTGATGACTGAAGCTTTCTTT
.,TRBJ1-2,TRBV27,CASSLLSPRGVGNYGYTF,TGTGCCAGCAGTTTACTGTCCCCTCGCGGGGTAGGAAACTATGGCTACACCTTC
TRBD2,TRBJ2-3,TRBV18,CASSPPRLARTDTQYF,TGTGCCAGCTCCCCACCTAGACTAGCGCGCACAGATACGCAGTATTTT
TRBD1,TRBJ1-2,TRBV28,CASSPGDRAYGYTF,TGTGCCAGCAGTCCCGGGGACAGGGCGTATGGCTACACCTTC
.,TRBJ1-1,TRBV5-8,CASSLRGTSNTEAFF,TGTGCCAGCAGCTTGAGGGGGACATCGAACACTGAAGCTTTCTTT
.,TRBJ2-7,TRBV21-1,CASSKGDSGTGTYEQYF,TGTGCCAGCAGCAAAGGGGATTCCGGGACAGGGACCTACGAGCAGTACTTC